This is a list of T cell receptor beta chains from one sample in a study of siplizumab effects on memory and regulatory T cells. Sequencing was performed with immunoSEQ multiplex PCR; in TCRdb, only in-frame clones are kept and a portion is missing. Of some 100,000 clones in the sample, about 94% were seen once. Material: non-Treg CD4+ T cells sorted from blood. These receptors originate from a human donor in good health. Both conserved end residues are part of each CDR3. The order of the fields is D gene, clone size, J gene, V gene, CDR3 DNA, CDR3 protein. A D gene is named only where the DNA matches it firmly. Size values are once, few and many counts, or a class for expanded clones, and some rows have none.

d_call: TRBD1; clone_size: .; j_call: TRBJ1-5; v_call: TRBV15; cdr3_nt: TGTGCCACCAGCAGTGACAGGGGTTCGAGGCATCAGCCCCAGCATTTT; cdr3_aa: CATSSDRGSRHQPQHF
d_call: .; clone_size: .; j_call: TRBJ2-2; v_call: TRBV15; cdr3_nt: TGTGCCACCAGCAGAGCGTCAGGCACCGGGGAGCTGTTTTTT; cdr3_aa: CATSRASGTGELFF
d_call: TRBD1; clone_size: .; j_call: TRBJ1-2; v_call: TRBV18; cdr3_nt: TGTGCCAGCTCACCACTCGGGACAGCCAACTATGGCTACACCTTC; cdr3_aa: CASSPLGTANYGYTF
d_call: .; clone_size: .; j_call: TRBJ1-3; v_call: TRBV11-3; cdr3_nt: TGTGCCAGCAGCTTTAGGACTGGAAACACCATATATTTT; cdr3_aa: CASSFRTGNTIYF
d_call: TRBD1; clone_size: .; j_call: TRBJ2-1; v_call: TRBV5-1; cdr3_nt: TGCGCCAGCAGCTGGGACAGGGGAAGGGGTGAGCAGTTCTTC; cdr3_aa: CASSWDRGRGEQFF
d_call: .; clone_size: .; j_call: TRBJ1-6; v_call: TRBV5-1; cdr3_nt: TGCGCCAGCAGCCCCGGGATGAATAATTCACCCCTCCACTTT; cdr3_aa: CASSPGMNNSPLHF
d_call: .; clone_size: .; j_call: TRBJ2-7; v_call: TRBV30; cdr3_nt: TGTGCCTGGAGTGTGGCCAGGGGCCGGGACGAGCAGTACTTC; cdr3_aa: CAWSVARGRDEQYF
d_call: TRBD1; clone_size: .; j_call: TRBJ2-7; v_call: TRBV18; cdr3_nt: TGTGCCAGCTCCCTCATTCATGGACAGGGGGCGGAAAGTGGAGGCGAGCAGTACTTC; cdr3_aa: CASSLIHGQGAESGGEQYF
d_call: .; clone_size: once; j_call: TRBJ2-1; v_call: TRBV7-9; cdr3_nt: TGTGCCAGCAGCTTAGGGAGTGGAGGCTACAATGAGCAGTTCTTC; cdr3_aa: CASSLGSGGYNEQFF
d_call: .; clone_size: .; j_call: TRBJ2-7; v_call: TRBV28; cdr3_nt: TGTGCCAGCAGCCCTCAGGGAAATTCCTACGAGCAGTACTTC; cdr3_aa: CASSPQGNSYEQYF